Presented here are 31 T cell receptor beta chains from one specimen sequenced in a study of CD8 T cells in ankylosing spondylitis. TCRdb fed the 5' RACE reads into MiXCR, producing one record per CDR3 protein. The repertoire consists of about 350,000 distinct CDR3 sequences, with 20% to 25% occurring once and the leading ten covering 10% to 15%. Sequencing used blood, either unsorted or a sorted T cell fraction (not recorded which). The receptors derive from a male donor with ankylosing spondylitis or in good health (not recorded which).

This clonotype occurred a few times. The chain has TRBV7-9 and TRBJ1-5; D not resolved. Trimming stripped 0 bases from V and 0 bases from J, with 6 bases between. This CDR3 contains 15 residues. CDR1 and CDR2 (germline): SEHNR, FQNEAQ (reference sequence). DNA for the CDR3: TGTGCCAGCAGCTTAGCGGCGGGTAGCAATCAGCCCCAGCATTTT. Translated, it gives CASSLAAGSNQPQHF.

V and J are TRBV12-3 or TRBV12-4 and TRBJ2-1, with 7 bases that match TRBD1. CDR3 length equals 15 residues. Trimming at V came to 2 bases and at J to 6 bases, leaving 7 bases not matched to a gene. The CDR3 sequence: CASSLRGPLPNEQFF. The DNA of the CDR3 is TGTGCCAGCAGTTTAAGGGGGCCGCTCCCCAATGAGCAGTTCTTC.

The rearrangement joins TRBV12-3 or TRBV12-4 to TRBJ2-7; 7 bases map to TRBD1. The J segment lost 2 bases and the V segment lost 5 bases, leaving 9 bases of the junction unmatched. CDR3 length: 15 residues. The CDR3 DNA is TGTGCCAGCAGTACCTCGGGACAGTACCCCTACGAGCAGTACTTC. This translates into CASSTSGQYPYEQYF.

CDR3 in amino acids: CAISEFSGAVSYEQYF. For the CDR3, the DNA is TGTGCCATCAGTGAGTTTTCGGGGGCCGTCTCCTACGAGCAGTACTTC. The chain links TRBV10-3 to TRBJ2-7; D may correspond to TRBD1 or TRBD2 (6 bases each). Trimming cost V 1 base and J 0 bases, with 13 bases left between them. Germline CDR1 is ENHRY and CDR2 is SYGVKD. The CDR3 consists of 16 residues.

The chain employs TRBV9 and TRBJ1-1; TRBD1 aligns across 9 bases. V lost 4 bases and J lost 3; bases outside the gene matches: 7. The CDR3 extends over 15 amino acids. Germline lookup yields CDR1 SGDLS and CDR2 YYNGEE. In DNA, the CDR3 is TGTGCCAGCAGCCCGACAGGGGGTGAGGACACTGAAGCTTTCTTT. Translating it yields CASSPTGGEDTEAFF.

This clonotype was counted a few times. The chain has TRBV29-1 and TRBJ2-3; 10 bases map to TRBD1. The CDR3 contains 13 residues. V was pared by 5 bases and J by 3 bases, with 2 bases of the junction left unmatched. Germline CDR1 and CDR2: SQVTM and ANQGSEA. CDR3 in amino acids: CSVRTGGTDTQYF. CDR3 DNA: TGCAGCGTTCGGACAGGGGGGACAGATACGCAGTATTTT.

This clonotype occurred a few times. The V and J genes are TRBV3-1 and TRBJ1-1, with D perhaps TRBD1 (5 bases). The V and J ends lost 4 bases and 1 base respectively, with 16 bases between them. From germline, CDR1 is LGHDT and CDR2 YNNKEL (reference sequence). The CDR3 has 16 amino acids. CDR3 sequence reads: CASSPGGRVRNTEAFF. The CDR3 DNA is TGTGCCAGCAGCCCAGGCGGCAGGGTGAGGAACACTGAAGCTTTCTTT. The full variable domain, its missing parts supplied by reference TRBV3-1 and TRBJ1-1, is DTAVSQTPKYLVTQMGNDKSIKCEQNLGHDTMYWYKQDSKKFLKIMFSYNNKELIINETVPNRFSPKSPDKAHLNLHINSLELGDSAVYFCASSPGGRVRNTEAFFGQGTRLTVV.

This clonotype has just a few counts. The chain links TRBV27 to TRBJ1-4; D gene unclear. The ends were cut back, 1 base at V and 7 bases at J, with 7 bases in the middle. CDR1 and CDR2 from the germline V gene are MNHEY and SMNVEV (reference sequence). CDR3 length: 13 residues. DNA of the CDR3: TGTGCCAGCAGTTTATTGGGTGTTGAAAAACTGTTTTTT. Protein: CASSLLGVEKLFF.

The chain is built from TRBV4-1 and TRBJ2-5; 7 bases align to TRBD1. The germline V gene has CDR1 MGHRA and CDR2 YSYEKL. V was pared by 0 bases and J by 2 bases, with 6 bases of the junction left unmatched. The CDR3 has 16 residues. For the CDR3, the DNA is TGCGCCAGCAGCCAAGATCGCGAACAGGGGCAAGAGACCCAGTACTTC. This codes for CASSQDREQGQETQYF.

The V gene is TRBV20-1, the J gene TRBJ2-2; D gene uncertain. The CDR3 extends over 14 amino acids. V was trimmed by 0 bases and J by 7 bases, leaving 12 bases between them. Germline V CDR1 and CDR2: DFQATT, SNEGSKA (reference sequence). The CDR3 DNA reads as TGCAGTGCTAGAGATAGCCAGATGGTCGGGGAGCTGTTTTTT. This translates into CSARDSQMVGELFF.

The chain carries TRBV7-9 and TRBJ2-2, with D unresolved. The CDR3 loop spans 11 amino acids. V lost 11 bases to trimming and J lost 6 bases, with 10 bases between them. Germline V gene data show CDR1 as SEHNR and CDR2 as FQNEAQ (reference sequence). CDR3 bases: TGTGCCCCCGAGACTGCCGGGGAGCTGTTTTTT. Protein sequence: CAPETAGELFF.

This clonotype has more than one count but fewer than ten. The chain links TRBV7-8 to TRBJ2-2; D is possibly TRBD1 (5 bases). The CDR3 is 15 residues long. Trimming took off 5 bases at V and 7 bases at J, with 17 bases between the two ends. Germline loops: CDR1 SGHVS, CDR2 FQNEAQ. The CDR3 DNA reads as TGTGCCAGCAGCATCCGCCAGGGTGTCGGCGGGGAGCTGTTTTTT. This encodes CASSIRQGVGGELFF.

CDR3 protein: CASSLAPLETITEAFF. CDR3 nucleotide sequence: TGCGCCAGCAGCTTGGCGCCCCTCGAGACGATAACTGAAGCTTTCTTT. The chain is built from TRBV5-1 and TRBJ1-1; D remains unclear. The CDR3 is 16 residues long. Trimming pared 0 bases from V and 5 bases from J, leaving 17 bases between. CDR1 and CDR2 (germline): SGHRS, YFSETQ.

The CDR3 nucleotides read TGTGCCAGCAGCCCCGGTGGGGGCCCAAGCTCCTACAATGAGCAGTTCTTC. Translation gives CASSPGGGPSSYNEQFF. The chain combines TRBV5-4 with TRBJ2-1, with a weak D call TRBD1 (6 bases). CDR1 and CDR2 (germline): SGHNT, YYREEE (reference sequence). This CDR3 is built from 17 residues. V lost 4 bases, J lost 0 bases, and 17 bases lay in between.

This clonotype was counted a single time. One end of the junction varies from germline; a read error may be responsible. J is TRBJ2-5 and V is TRBV4-2; the D gene could be TRBD1 or TRBD2 (5 bases each). The CDR3 runs 15 residues. Germline CDR1 LGHNA, CDR2 YNFKEQ. CDR3 loop: CASSQETGTTMPRSF. As DNA, the CDR3 is TGTGCCAGCAGCCAAGAAACCGGGACCACGATGCCGAGGTCCTTC.

This clonotype was counted only a few times. This CDR3 reads CSARDAPWTGDPDTQYF. Here the CDR3 DNA reads TGCAGTGCTAGAGATGCCCCATGGACAGGGGATCCAGATACGCAGTATTTT. The chain has TRBV20-1 and TRBJ2-3, with 9 nucleotides matching TRBD1. V was pared by 0 bases and J by 4 bases, with 11 bases of the junction left unmatched. CDR1 and CDR2 from the germline V gene are DFQATT and SNEGSKA (reference sequence). This CDR3 region has 17 residues.

This chain uses TRBV25-1 with TRBJ1-6, with a possible D match to TRBD1 (6 bases). The V and J ends lost 4 bases and 8 bases respectively, with 21 bases between them. Germline assignment: CDR1 MGHDK and CDR2 SYGVNS. The CDR3 has 17 amino acids. This CDR3 reads CASSGDRRQASDSPLHF. DNA for the CDR3: TGTGCCAGCAGTGGAGACAGGAGACAAGCCTCTGATTCACCCCTCCACTTT.

This clonotype came up a few times. The V call is TRBV12-3 or TRBV12-4, the J call TRBJ2-7; the D is unclear. Trimming shortened V by 3 bases and J by 6 bases, and 12 bases separated the two germline ends. CDR3 length equals 13 residues. CDR3 residues: CASSFVSPSEQYF. In DNA form, the CDR3 reads TGTGCCAGCAGTTTTGTGTCGCCAAGCGAGCAGTACTTC.

This clonotype was seen only a few times. This chain links TRBV6-5 with TRBJ2-2, with D perhaps TRBD1 or TRBD2 (6 bases each). Trimming pared 2 bases from V and 1 base from J, leaving 17 bases between. This CDR3 comprises 18 residues. Germline loops: CDR1 MNHEY, CDR2 SVGAGI. Here the CDR3 reads CASSYPKGGGRNTGELFF. The CDR3 DNA reads TGTGCCAGCAGTTACCCCAAAGGAGGGGGGAGGAACACCGGGGAGCTGTTTTTT.

This clonotype was seen a handful of times. The chain couples TRBV11-2 to TRBJ2-1; 7 nucleotides align to TRBD1. CDR1 SGHAT and CDR2 FQNNGV come from the germline V gene. CDR3 length: 15 residues. The V and J ends lost 2 bases and 6 bases, in that order; junction bases with no gene match: 7. In DNA form, the CDR3 reads TGTGCCAGCAGCTTATTGGACAGGCATGGCAATGAGCAGTTCTTC. It is translated as CASSLLDRHGNEQFF. Combining the CDR3 with reference TRBV11-2 and TRBJ2-1 gives the whole variable domain EAGVAQSPRYKIIEKRQSVAFWCNPISGHATLYWYQQILGQGPKLLIQFQNNGVVDDSQLPKDRFSAERLKGVDSTLKIQPAKLEDSAVYLCASSLLDRHGNEQFFGPGTRLTVL.

The genes are TRBV4-1 and TRBJ2-1; D not resolved. The CDR3 extends over 14 amino acids. The V gene's germline CDR1 is MGHRA and CDR2 YSYEKL. V dropped 1 base and J dropped 5 bases, with 9 bases sitting between them. The CDR3 DNA sequence: TGCGCCAGCAGCCAAGTTTTCGGAAACAATGAGCAGTTCTTC. Its translation is CASSQVFGNNEQFF.

This chain links TRBV4-1 with TRBJ2-7; TRBD2 agrees at 13 bases. CDR3 length: 17 residues. Germline V gene data show CDR1 as MGHRA and CDR2 as YSYEKL. V gave up 4 bases and J gave up 2 bases; unmatched junction bases: 8. The CDR3, as DNA: TGCGCCAGCAGCCCCATGACTAGCGGGGGGCCTCCCTACGAGCAGTACTTC. Translating gives CASSPMTSGGPPYEQYF.

V usage is TRBV28 and J usage is TRBJ2-7, with D possibly matching TRBD1 (5 bases). CDR1 is MDHEN, CDR2 SYDVKM, per germline. The germline V and J ends were trimmed by 10 bases and 6 bases, with 16 bases remaining between them. The CDR3 sequence is 12 residues long. In DNA, the CDR3 is TGTGCCAACAGCCTCAGGGTGGGCGAGCAGTACTTC. This codes for CANSLRVGEQYF.

The chain couples TRBV12-3 or TRBV12-4 to TRBJ2-7, with D unresolved. Trimming removed 5 bases at V and 5 bases at J, with 13 bases between. The CDR3 covers 13 residues. The CDR3 DNA follows: TGTGCCAGCAGTCCCTCTCCAGGCCACGAGCAGTACTTC. It translates to CASSPSPGHEQYF.

This clonotype was picked up a small number of times. The V and J genes are TRBV20-1 and TRBJ1-6; TRBD1 matches at 7 bases. The CDR3 consists of 14 residues. Germline trimming cut 6 bases from V and 8 bases from J; bases unmatched to any gene: 10. Germline-derived CDR1 and CDR2 are DFQATT and SNEGSKA (reference sequence). The DNA for the CDR3 is TGCAGTGCCACCCGGGCAGGGGGGGATTCACCCCTCCACTTT. Translating gives CSATRAGGDSPLHF.

This clonotype was seen only a few times. V usage is TRBV27 and J usage is TRBJ2-2; D is possibly TRBD2 (6 bases). Germline V lookup: CDR1 MNHEY, CDR2 SMNVEV (reference sequence). The CDR3 length is 15 residues. The V end was cut by 3 bases, the J end by 2 bases, with 10 bases between. The CDR3 loop reads CASSLGGTNTGELFF. CDR3 nucleotides: TGTGCCAGCAGTTTGGGGGGAACCAACACCGGGGAGCTGTTTTTT.

The V call is TRBV7-9, the J call TRBJ2-7, with TRBD1 matching over 8 bases. Per germline, CDR1 SEHNR and CDR2 FQNEAQ (reference sequence). The CDR3 is 14 residues long. V shed 1 base, J shed 6 bases, and the junction held 5 bases outside the gene matches. The CDR3 loop is CASSLVPGGFEQYF. The CDR3 coding sequence is TGTGCCAGCAGCTTAGTGCCAGGGGGCTTCGAGCAGTACTTC.

This clonotype was counted ten times or more. The chain combines TRBV29-1 with TRBJ2-1; 7 positions match TRBD1. CDR1 SQVTM and CDR2 ANQGSEA come from the germline V gene. The trim removed 6 bases at V and 0 bases at J, leaving 2 bases unmatched. The CDR3 runs 13 residues. The CDR3 nucleotides are TGCAGCGTCCGACAGGGCTCCTACAATGAGCAGTTCTTC. Protein product: CSVRQGSYNEQFF.

The chain employs TRBV5-5 and TRBJ2-3, with D unresolved. This CDR3 spans 11 amino acids. V dropped 5 bases and J dropped 5 bases, with 6 bases sitting between them. CDR1 is SGHKS, CDR2 YYEKEE, per germline (reference sequence). The CDR3 reads CASRRRDTQYF. The CDR3 nucleotides read TGTGCCAGCAGACGCCGAGATACGCAGTATTTT.

This clonotype has just a few counts. The V call is TRBV12-3 or TRBV12-4, the J call TRBJ2-7, with D maybe TRBD1 (6 bases). V shed 7 bases and J shed 0 bases, with 19 bases lying between them. CDR3 size: 16 residues. The CDR3 nucleotides read TGTGCCAGCACGGGGTTGACCGGGACAAGCTCCTACGAGCAGTACTTC. Protein sequence: CASTGLTGTSSYEQYF.

V and J are TRBV7-8 and TRBJ2-5; D possibly corresponds to TRBD2 (6 bases). Germline V lookup: CDR1 SGHVS, CDR2 FQNEAQ. V lost 0 bases, J lost 9 bases, and 26 bases lay in between. This CDR3 comprises 18 residues. The CDR3 coding sequence is TGTGCCAGCAGCTTAGCGCGCCAGGGCCAAATTGGGACTCTGGCCCAGTACTTC. Protein: CASSLARQGQIGTLAQYF.